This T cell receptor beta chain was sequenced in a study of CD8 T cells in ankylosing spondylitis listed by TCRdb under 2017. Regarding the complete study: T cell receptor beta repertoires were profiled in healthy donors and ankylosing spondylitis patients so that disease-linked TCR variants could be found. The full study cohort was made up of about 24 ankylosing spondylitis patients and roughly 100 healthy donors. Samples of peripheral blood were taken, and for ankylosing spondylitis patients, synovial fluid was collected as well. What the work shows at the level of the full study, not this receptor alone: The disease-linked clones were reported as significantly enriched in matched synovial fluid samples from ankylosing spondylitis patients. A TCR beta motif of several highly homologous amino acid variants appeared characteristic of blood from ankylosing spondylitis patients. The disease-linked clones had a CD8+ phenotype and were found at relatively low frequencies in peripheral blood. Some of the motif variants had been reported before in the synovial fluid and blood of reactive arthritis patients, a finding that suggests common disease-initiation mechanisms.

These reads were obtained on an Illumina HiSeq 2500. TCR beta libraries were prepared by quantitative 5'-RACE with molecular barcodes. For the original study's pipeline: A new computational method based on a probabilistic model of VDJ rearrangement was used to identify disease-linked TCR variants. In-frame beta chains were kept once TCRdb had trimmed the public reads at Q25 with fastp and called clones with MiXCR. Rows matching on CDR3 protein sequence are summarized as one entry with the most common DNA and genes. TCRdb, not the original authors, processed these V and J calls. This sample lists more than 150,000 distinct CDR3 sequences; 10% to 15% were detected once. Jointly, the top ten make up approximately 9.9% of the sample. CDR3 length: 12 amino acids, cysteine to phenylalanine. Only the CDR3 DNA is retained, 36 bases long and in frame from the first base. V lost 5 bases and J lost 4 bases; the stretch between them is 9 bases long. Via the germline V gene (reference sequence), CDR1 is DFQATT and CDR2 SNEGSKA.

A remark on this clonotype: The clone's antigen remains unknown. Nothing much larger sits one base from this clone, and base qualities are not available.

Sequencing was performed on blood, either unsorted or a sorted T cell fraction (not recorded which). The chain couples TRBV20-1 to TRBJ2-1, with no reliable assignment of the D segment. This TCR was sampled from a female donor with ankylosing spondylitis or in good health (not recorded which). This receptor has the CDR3 CSARYQYNEQFF. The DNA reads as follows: TGCAGTGCTCGCTACCAGTACAATGAGCAGTTCTTC.